These T cell receptor beta chains were read from a single sample in a study of blood T cell repertoires in COVID-19. The repertoire was sequenced with immunoSEQ multiplex PCR; TCRdb's copy has only in-frame clones and lacks some. The sample lists 65,000 to 70,000 clones; about 80% were seen once. Sequencing was done on a sample of peripheral blood. The receptors come from a woman aged 60-75 years with acute or convalescent COVID-19. Each CDR3 is given with its conserved first and last residue. A D gene is named only where the DNA matches it firmly. Not all rows give a size; the values are once, few, many and, for expanded clones, a class.

D gene	J gene	V gene	clone size	CDR3 DNA	CDR3 protein
.	TRBJ1-1	TRBV6-1	many	TGTGCCAGCAGTGAAAAGAGACCAGGGGTCACTGAAGCTTTCTTT	CASSEKRPGVTEAFF
.	TRBJ2-6	TRBV5-5	.	TGTGCCAGCAGCTTGAATCAGGGTGGGTCTGGGGCCAACGTCCTGACTTTC	CASSLNQGGSGANVLTF
.	TRBJ1-2	TRBV30	.	TGTGCCTGGATGGACAGAGCTCACTATGGCTACACCTTC	CAWMDRAHYGYTF
.	TRBJ1-5	TRBV7-9	.	TGTGCCACCACCTCGAGTGGGGGGGCAGGGCAGCCCCAGCATTTT	CATTSSGGAGQPQHF
.	TRBJ1-1	TRBV5-1	.	TGCGCCAGCAGCTCGTCGGGGGGTTCGCACACTGAAGCTTTCTTT	CASSSSGGSHTEAFF
.	TRBJ2-2	TRBV19	.	TGTGCCAGTAGTATTCGCAGGGGAGTCGGGGAGCTGTTTTTT	CASSIRRGVGELFF
TRBD1	TRBJ1-2	TRBV6-5	.	TGTGCCAGCAGGGGAAGACAGGGATGGACGAGGGGCTACACCTTC	CASRGRQGWTRGYTF
.	TRBJ2-3	TRBV9	.	TGTGCCAGCAGCGTAGATCCGACTACCAATAATACGCAGTATTTT	CASSVDPTTNNTQYF
.	TRBJ1-1	TRBV5-1	few	TGCGCCAGCAGCTTTAGTAATTTAGGGGTCACTGAAGCTTTCTTT	CASSFSNLGVTEAFF
.	TRBJ2-3	TRBV9	.	TGTGCCAGCAGCGCCCCTTTCTCCCATACGCAGTATTTT	CASSAPFSHTQYF
.	TRBJ1-2	TRBV3-1/TRBV3-2	.	TGTGCCAGCAGCGAGGGGGATTATGGCTACACCTTC	CASSEGDYGYTF
TRBD2	TRBJ2-3	TRBV19	once	TGTGCCAGTAGTATTTCGGCTAGCGGGGGACCCGATCATTTT	CASSISASGGPDHF